Listed below are T cell receptor beta chains from one sample, sequenced in a study of graft-versus-host responses after intestinal transplantation. Clones were sequenced by immunoSEQ multiplex PCR, and TCRdb holds only the in-frame ones, with some missing. The sample includes roughly 100,000 clones, roughly 87% of them seen just once. The antigens these receptors bind are not known. This material consisted of unstimulated CD4+ T cells sorted from spleen or lymph node cells, taken before intestinal transplant. All receptors come from a human donor who received an intestinal transplant. Both conserved end residues are part of each CDR3. A D gene is named only where the DNA matches it firmly. The listing skips clone size in some rows; elsewhere it reads once, few, many or a size class.

v_gene: TRBV6-5
d_gene: -
j_gene: TRBJ2-5
abundance: -
CDR3nt: TGTGCCAGCACCGTGGAAGAGACCCAGTACTTC
CDR3aa: CASTVEETQYF

v_gene: TRBV28
d_gene: TRBD1
j_gene: TRBJ1-5
abundance: once
CDR3nt: TGTGCCAGCAGCTCCGGACAGGGTGATCAGCCCCAGCATTTT
CDR3aa: CASSSGQGDQPQHF

v_gene: TRBV5-1
d_gene: TRBD2
j_gene: TRBJ2-7
abundance: few
CDR3nt: TGCGCCAGCAGCTTGGGTAGCGGGGGGGAGCAGTACTTC
CDR3aa: CASSLGSGGEQYF

v_gene: TRBV5-5
d_gene: -
j_gene: TRBJ2-7
abundance: few
CDR3nt: TGTGCCAGCAGCTTGGAGGCCGACGGCGAGCAGTACTTC
CDR3aa: CASSLEADGEQYF

v_gene: TRBV7-3
d_gene: TRBD2
j_gene: TRBJ2-3
abundance: -
CDR3nt: TGTGCCAGCAGCCCGCGGGGGAACACAGATACGCAGTATTTT
CDR3aa: CASSPRGNTDTQYF

v_gene: TRBV7-6
d_gene: -
j_gene: TRBJ2-6
abundance: -
CDR3nt: TGTGCCAGCAGCTATACGTTGGCTGGGGCCAACGTCCTGACTTTC
CDR3aa: CASSYTLAGANVLTF

v_gene: TRBV7-9
d_gene: -
j_gene: TRBJ2-3
abundance: few
CDR3nt: TGTGCCAGCAGCGTCGGTGGTGGGGGTGCACAGATTACGCAGTATTTT
CDR3aa: CASSVGGGGAQITQYF

v_gene: TRBV19
d_gene: -
j_gene: TRBJ1-5
abundance: -
CDR3nt: TGTGCCAGTAGTATGCCGGGAGTTAGCAATCAGCCCCAGCATTTT
CDR3aa: CASSMPGVSNQPQHF

v_gene: TRBV5-6
d_gene: -
j_gene: TRBJ1-1
abundance: -
CDR3nt: TGTGCCAGCAGCTTCGAGGTGGGCACTGAAGCTTTCTTT
CDR3aa: CASSFEVGTEAFF

v_gene: TRBV19
d_gene: -
j_gene: TRBJ1-3
abundance: -
CDR3nt: TGTGCCAGTAGTTCCTGGGCGGCAGGCTCGGGACCCACTGGAAACACCATATATTTT
CDR3aa: CASSSWAAGSGPTGNTIYF

v_gene: TRBV6-1
d_gene: -
j_gene: TRBJ1-2
abundance: -
CDR3nt: TGTGCCAGCAGTCCACAGGGCTTC
CDR3aa: CASSPQGF

v_gene: TRBV2
d_gene: -
j_gene: TRBJ1-2
abundance: few
CDR3nt: TGTGCCAGCAGTGATTGGGGGTCGGCTAACTATGGCTACACCTTC
CDR3aa: CASSDWGSANYGYTF

v_gene: TRBV14
d_gene: -
j_gene: TRBJ1-3
abundance: few
CDR3nt: TGTGCCAGCAGCCAAGACAGCTCTGGAAACACCATATATTTT
CDR3aa: CASSQDSSGNTIYF

v_gene: TRBV11-2
d_gene: TRBD2
j_gene: TRBJ2-5
abundance: -
CDR3nt: TGTGCCAGCAGCGCGACTAGCGGGAACAGGGAGACCCAGTACTTC
CDR3aa: CASSATSGNRETQYF

v_gene: TRBV6-5
d_gene: -
j_gene: TRBJ1-2
abundance: -
CDR3nt: TGTGCCAGCAGTTACGGATCCGGGCCCCAATATGGCTACACCTTC
CDR3aa: CASSYGSGPQYGYTF

v_gene: TRBV6-5
d_gene: -
j_gene: TRBJ2-6
abundance: -
CDR3nt: TGTGCCAGCAGTTACTCTTCGGGGGCCAACGTCCTGACTTTC
CDR3aa: CASSYSSGANVLTF

v_gene: TRBV2
d_gene: -
j_gene: TRBJ2-3
abundance: -
CDR3nt: TGTGCCAGCAGTGTCGCGACAGATACGCAGTATTTT
CDR3aa: CASSVATDTQYF

v_gene: TRBV6-1
d_gene: TRBD1
j_gene: TRBJ1-6
abundance: -
CDR3nt: TGTGCCAGCAGTGGGAGGTACAGGGGTGTTTCACCCCTCCACTTT
CDR3aa: CASSGRYRGVSPLHF

v_gene: TRBV11-2
d_gene: TRBD2
j_gene: TRBJ2-5
abundance: once
CDR3nt: TGTGCCAGCAGTTCGATCATAGCGGGGCCAAGAGAGACCCAGTACTTC
CDR3aa: CASSSIIAGPRETQYF

v_gene: TRBV7-9
d_gene: -
j_gene: TRBJ2-3
abundance: -
CDR3nt: TGTGCCAGCAGCCACCCGACCAGAAAGATCACAGATACGCAGTATTTT
CDR3aa: CASSHPTRKITDTQYF

v_gene: TRBV7-3
d_gene: -
j_gene: TRBJ2-7
abundance: -
CDR3nt: TGTGCCAGCAGCTTAGACCGCCAGCAGGAGCAGTACTTC
CDR3aa: CASSLDRQQEQYF

v_gene: TRBV6-1
d_gene: TRBD1
j_gene: TRBJ1-1
abundance: -
CDR3nt: TGTGCCAGCAGTGGACAGGGCACTGAAGCTTTCTTT
CDR3aa: CASSGQGTEAFF

v_gene: TRBV4-1
d_gene: -
j_gene: TRBJ2-7
abundance: -
CDR3nt: TGCGCCAGCAGCCAAGATGCCGCCGGCCCATCGCCCTACGAGCAGTACTTC
CDR3aa: CASSQDAAGPSPYEQYF

v_gene: TRBV28
d_gene: -
j_gene: TRBJ1-6
abundance: -
CDR3nt: TGTGCCAGCAGTTTATCGGGTTGGTATAATTCACCCCTCCACTTT
CDR3aa: CASSLSGWYNSPLHF

v_gene: TRBV6-5
d_gene: TRBD2
j_gene: TRBJ2-1
abundance: -
CDR3nt: TGTGCCAGCAGGACGGAGCGGGGGGGCAATGAGCAGTTCTTC
CDR3aa: CASRTERGGNEQFF

v_gene: TRBV15
d_gene: -
j_gene: TRBJ2-3
abundance: -
CDR3nt: TGTGCCACCAGCAGAGGCCGGGGCACAGATACGCAGTATTTT
CDR3aa: CATSRGRGTDTQYF

v_gene: TRBV5-1
d_gene: TRBD2
j_gene: TRBJ2-2
abundance: -
CDR3nt: TGCGCCAGCAGCACGGGGGGGCCGCCCACCGGGGAGCTGTTTTTT
CDR3aa: CASSTGGPPTGELFF

v_gene: TRBV5-1
d_gene: -
j_gene: TRBJ2-7
abundance: -
CDR3nt: TGCGCCAGCAGCCCGGGGCGTCCGGACTACCCCTCCTACGAGCAGTACTTC
CDR3aa: CASSPGRPDYPSYEQYF

v_gene: TRBV7-6
d_gene: -
j_gene: TRBJ1-3
abundance: -
CDR3nt: TGTGCCAGCAGCCCCGACAGGCCCTCTGGAAACACCATATATTTT
CDR3aa: CASSPDRPSGNTIYF

v_gene: TRBV5-1
d_gene: -
j_gene: TRBJ2-1
abundance: -
CDR3nt: TGCGCCAGCAGCCCGGGCCCCCCGCGGAATGAGCAGTTCTTC
CDR3aa: CASSPGPPRNEQFF

v_gene: TRBV5-6
d_gene: TRBD2
j_gene: TRBJ2-7
abundance: -
CDR3nt: TGTGCCAGCAGCCCAGGACTAGCGGGGGGGCGGTCCTACGAGCAGTACTTC
CDR3aa: CASSPGLAGGRSYEQYF

v_gene: TRBV15
d_gene: -
j_gene: TRBJ2-5
abundance: -
CDR3nt: TGTGCCACCAGCAGAGATCGGAGAGTTGTCCCCGATATCCGGGAGACCCAGTACTTC
CDR3aa: CATSRDRRVVPDIRETQYF

v_gene: TRBV11-2
d_gene: -
j_gene: TRBJ2-1
abundance: -
CDR3nt: TGTGCCAGCAGCTTAGATAGAGGAAATGAGCAGTTCTTC
CDR3aa: CASSLDRGNEQFF

v_gene: TRBV6-5
d_gene: -
j_gene: TRBJ2-7
abundance: -
CDR3nt: TGTGCCACCCGACACGACACCTACTACGAGCAGTACTTC
CDR3aa: CATRHDTYYEQYF

v_gene: TRBV10-2
d_gene: -
j_gene: TRBJ1-5
abundance: -
CDR3nt: TGCGCCAGCAGTGTTGGGGCGAGGGGCAATCAGCCCCAGCATTTT
CDR3aa: CASSVGARGNQPQHF

v_gene: TRBV2
d_gene: TRBD2
j_gene: TRBJ2-7
abundance: -
CDR3nt: TGTGCCAGCAGTAGGAGGACTAGCGGCTCCTACGAGCAGTACTTC
CDR3aa: CASSRRTSGSYEQYF

v_gene: TRBV18
d_gene: TRBD1
j_gene: TRBJ1-1
abundance: -
CDR3nt: TGTGCCAGCTCACCGGGACAGGGAAACACTGAAGCTTTCTTT
CDR3aa: CASSPGQGNTEAFF

v_gene: TRBV5-1
d_gene: TRBD2
j_gene: TRBJ2-5
abundance: -
CDR3nt: TGCGCCAGCAGCTTGGGACCGGGACTAGCACAAGAGACCCAGTACTTC
CDR3aa: CASSLGPGLAQETQYF

v_gene: TRBV21-1
d_gene: -
j_gene: TRBJ2-1
abundance: once
CDR3nt: TGTGCCGGTCCGGGACTGAACAATGAGCAGTTCTTC
CDR3aa: CAGPGLNNEQFF

v_gene: TRBV5-4
d_gene: -
j_gene: TRBJ2-5
abundance: -
CDR3nt: TGTGCCAGCAGCTTGGGGTCTAACTCGGTAGAGACCCAGTACTTC
CDR3aa: CASSLGSNSVETQYF

v_gene: TRBV11-1
d_gene: TRBD2
j_gene: TRBJ2-7
abundance: once
CDR3nt: TGTGCCAGCAGCTTAGGTCCCAGCGGGGGCTCCTACGAGCAGTACTTC
CDR3aa: CASSLGPSGGSYEQYF